This is a list of T cell receptor beta chains from one sample in a study of blood T cell repertoires in COVID-19. Some clones are missing from TCRdb's copy, which holds only in-frame ones; the method was immunoSEQ multiplex PCR. The sample includes around 100,000 clones, just under 80% seen only once; the top ten take about an eighth. The sequenced material came from peripheral blood. Every receptor here comes from a woman between 65 and 79 years old with acute or convalescent COVID-19. The CDR3 runs from the conserved cysteine through the conserved F or W. The D gene is left open where the match is weak. The size field is filled for only some rows; it gives once, few, many or a size class.

v_call,d_call,j_call,clone_size,cdr3_aa,cdr3_nt
TRBV7-2,TRBD2,TRBJ2-3,-,CASSLGAGLSTDTQYF,TGTGCCAGCAGCTTAGGAGCGGGGCTTAGCACAGATACGCAGTATTTT
TRBV3-1/TRBV3-2,-,TRBJ1-1,-,CASSSLRGRGTEAFF,TGTGCCAGCAGCAGCCTCAGGGGAAGGGGCACTGAAGCTTTCTTT
TRBV6-6,TRBD2,TRBJ2-1,-,CAGGVYNEQFF,TGTGCCGGGGGGGTTTACAATGAGCAGTTCTTC
TRBV7-2,-,TRBJ1-5,-,CASSLDLQPQHF,TGTGCCAGCAGCTTAGATCTTCAGCCCCAGCATTTT
TRBV5-4,-,TRBJ1-5,-,CASSFSGNQPQHF,TGTGCCAGCAGCTTCTCCGGGAATCAGCCCCAGCATTTT
TRBV3-1/TRBV3-2,TRBD2,TRBJ2-1,-,CASSFTSGGANEQFF,TGTGCCAGCAGCTTTACTAGCGGGGGGGCTAATGAGCAGTTCTTC
TRBV11-3,-,TRBJ1-4,-,CASSLEYCRTGSTEKLFF,TGTGCCAGCAGCTTAGAGTATTGTCGCACAGGGTCTACGGAAAAACTGTTTTTT
TRBV18,-,TRBJ2-3,-,CASSPPGGRTTDTQYF,TGTGCCAGCTCACCTCCTGGAGGGCGGACCACAGATACGCAGTATTTT
TRBV6-5,TRBD2,TRBJ2-3,-,CASKDSGISTDTQYF,TGTGCCAGCAAAGATAGCGGGATCAGCACAGATACGCAGTATTTT
TRBV5-1,TRBD2,TRBJ2-3,-,CASSLAPSGGPFTDTQYF,TGCGCCAGCAGCTTGGCCCCTAGCGGGGGGCCCTTCACAGATACGCAGTATTTT
TRBV5-1,-,TRBJ2-2,once,CASSLAWGEIANTGELFF,TGCGCCAGCAGCTTGGCATGGGGGGAAATCGCGAACACCGGGGAGCTGTTTTTT
TRBV7-2,TRBD1,TRBJ1-5,once,CASSSGLGQGYSNQPQHF,TGTGCCAGCAGCTCCGGGTTGGGACAGGGATACTCAAATCAGCCCCAGCATTTT
TRBV10-3,TRBD2,TRBJ2-5,-,CAISASAGGRIETQYF,TGTGCCATCAGTGCGTCTGCGGGGGGGCGTATAGAGACCCAGTACTTC
TRBV4-1,TRBD2,TRBJ2-2,-,CASSPGTSGGYTGELFF,TGCGCCAGCAGCCCCGGGACTAGCGGGGGGTATACCGGGGAGCTGTTTTTT
TRBV14,TRBD1,TRBJ1-1,-,CASSRPQDRANTEAFF,TGTGCCAGCAGCCGGCCGCAGGACAGGGCGAACACTGAAGCTTTCTTT
TRBV27,-,TRBJ1-5,-,CASSRQDSNQPQHF,TGTGCCAGCAGTAGACAGGATAGCAATCAGCCCCAGCATTTT
TRBV10-3,-,TRBJ2-3,-,CAIGGWAQGSTDTQYF,TGTGCCATCGGGGGGTGGGCACAGGGGTCAACAGATACGCAGTATTTT
TRBV6-5,-,TRBJ1-6,-,CASTPGNHSPLHF,TGTGCCAGCACCCCAGGGAATCATTCACCCCTCCACTTT
TRBV2,-,TRBJ2-6,-,CAVPQGDNPGANVLTF,TGTGCCGTCCCTCAGGGCGACAACCCTGGGGCCAACGTCCTGACTTTC
TRBV7-9,TRBD1,TRBJ1-1,-,CASSYQGGRGEAFF,TGTGCCAGCAGCTACCAGGGGGGCCGGGGCGAAGCTTTCTTT
TRBV27,TRBD1,TRBJ1-2,-,CASSSLQGLSNYGYTF,TGTGCCAGCAGTTCCCTACAGGGGTTGTCCAACTATGGCTACACCTTC
TRBV20-1,-,TRBJ2-7,-,CSASNRFSEQYF,TGCAGTGCTAGTAACAGGTTCTCCGAGCAGTACTTC
TRBV5-4,TRBD2,TRBJ2-1,-,CASSLGLAGAAVQEQFF,TGTGCCAGCAGCCTCGGTCTAGCGGGGGCCGCGGTGCAGGAGCAGTTCTTC
TRBV7-2,-,TRBJ2-5,-,CASRLSGQIQETQYF,TGTGCCAGCAGATTAAGCGGACAGATTCAAGAGACCCAGTACTTC
TRBV2,TRBD1,TRBJ1-4,-,CASRAGTGVATNEKLFF,TGTGCCAGCAGGGCCGGGACAGGGGTTGCAACTAATGAAAAACTGTTTTTT
TRBV9,-,TRBJ1-2,-,CASSARDGNNYGYTF,TGTGCCAGCAGCGCGCGGGACGGGAATAACTATGGCTACACCTTC
TRBV3-1/TRBV3-2,TRBD1,TRBJ1-5,-,CASSRVTGEQPQHF,TGTGCCAGCAGCCGGGTGACAGGGGAGCAGCCCCAGCATTTT
TRBV19,TRBD1,TRBJ2-1,-,CASSITGTAHNEQFF,TGTGCCAGTAGTATCACCGGGACAGCACACAATGAGCAGTTCTTC
TRBV5-1,TRBD1,TRBJ2-1,-,CASNRDRGNEQFF,TGCGCCAGCAATCGGGACAGGGGCAATGAGCAGTTCTTC
TRBV20-1,TRBD2,TRBJ2-7,-,CSASVISGGGEQYF,TGCAGTGCTAGTGTTATTAGCGGGGGCGGTGAGCAGTACTTC
TRBV6-5,-,TRBJ2-2,-,CASTRTTNTGELFF,TGTGCCAGCACCCGGACAACGAACACCGGGGAGCTGTTTTTT
TRBV6-2/TRBV6-3,-,TRBJ1-1,-,CASSYVRGQGVTEAFF,TGTGCCAGCAGTTACGTGCGGGGGCAAGGGGTCACTGAAGCTTTCTTT
TRBV3-1/TRBV3-2,-,TRBJ2-3,-,CASSQDWDSSGTQYF,TGTGCCAGCAGCCAAGATTGGGACTCCTCGGGGACGCAGTATTTT
TRBV29-1,TRBD1,TRBJ1-1,-,CSATKTGGTSEAFF,TGCAGCGCGACAAAGACAGGGGGCACCTCTGAAGCTTTCTTT
TRBV10-3,-,TRBJ1-1,-,CAISDPSGAFF,TGTGCCATCAGTGACCCGTCCGGAGCTTTCTTT
TRBV7-9,TRBD2,TRBJ2-2,few,CASSLVSGTRAGELFF,TGTGCCAGCAGCTTAGTGAGTGGGACTAGAGCCGGGGAGCTGTTTTTT
TRBV28,-,TRBJ2-5,once,CASSLWGAQGETQYF,TGTGCCAGCAGTTTATGGGGGGCGCAAGGAGAGACCCAGTACTTC
TRBV10-1,-,TRBJ1-5,-,CAPGGQAPGDQPQHF,TGCGCCCCGGGGGGGCAGGCCCCCGGGGATCAGCCCCAGCATTTT
TRBV6-5,TRBD1,TRBJ1-2,-,CASSFDRVDGYTF,TGTGCCAGCAGTTTCGACAGGGTGGATGGCTACACCTTC
TRBV18,-,TRBJ1-1,-,CASSPRRENTEAFF,TGTGCCAGCTCACCACGCAGGGAGAACACTGAAGCTTTCTTT
TRBV6-2/TRBV6-3,-,TRBJ1-5,few,CASSPRDQPQHF,TGTGCCAGCAGTCCCCGGGATCAGCCCCAGCATTTT
TRBV6-2/TRBV6-3,TRBD1,TRBJ2-1,-,CASSYRTGGDYNEQFF,TGTGCCAGCAGTTATCGGACAGGGGGAGACTACAATGAGCAGTTCTTC
TRBV28,-,TRBJ1-4,-,CASRPWTETNEKLFF,TGTGCCAGCAGGCCGTGGACAGAAACTAATGAAAAACTGTTTTTT
TRBV11-2,-,TRBJ2-5,-,CASSLSPSPETQYF,TGTGCCAGCAGCCTCAGTCCCTCCCCAGAGACCCAGTACTTC
TRBV19,-,TRBJ1-5,few,CASSNRGNQPQHF,TGTGCCAGTAGTAACCGGGGCAATCAGCCCCAGCATTTT
TRBV4-3,-,TRBJ1-2,-,CASSQDSLLAYGYTF,TGCGCCAGCAGCCAAGATTCCCTTTTAGCATATGGCTACACCTTC
TRBV6-5,-,TRBJ1-5,-,CASSRQVPTNQPQHF,TGTGCCAGCAGTAGACAGGTCCCAACGAATCAGCCCCAGCATTTT
TRBV14,-,TRBJ2-3,-,CASKGGTDTQYF,TGTGCCAGCAAAGGAGGCACAGATACGCAGTATTTT
TRBV11-1,-,TRBJ1-3,-,CASSLTEISGNTIYF,TGTGCCAGCAGCTTGACAGAGATCTCTGGAAACACCATATATTTT
TRBV10-2,-,TRBJ2-3,-,CASSAGGTDTQYF,TGCGCCAGCAGTGCAGGGGGGACAGATACGCAGTATTTT
TRBV9,TRBD2,TRBJ2-2,-,CASSGVAGGYTGELFF,TGTGCCAGCAGCGGGGTAGCGGGGGGCTACACCGGGGAGCTGTTTTTT
TRBV2,TRBD1,TRBJ1-2,-,CASSGDSPNYGYTF,TGTGCCAGCAGTGGGGACAGCCCTAACTATGGCTACACCTTC
TRBV27,-,TRBJ1-6,-,CASRGTRNSPLHF,TGTGCCAGCAGAGGGACAAGGAATTCACCCCTCCACTTT
TRBV5-4,-,TRBJ1-2,-,CASSGPNYGYTF,TGTGCCAGCAGTGGGCCGAACTATGGCTACACCTTC
TRBV9,-,TRBJ2-6,-,CASSVVTNVLTF,TGTGCCAGCAGCGTAGTTACCAACGTCCTGACTTTC
TRBV18,TRBD1,TRBJ2-7,-,CASSPRRDSSYEQYF,TGTGCCAGCTCACCACGCAGGGACAGCTCCTACGAGCAGTACTTC